Reported below is one T cell receptor beta chain. V gave up 6 bases and J gave up 3 bases; unmatched junction bases: 12. CDR1 is SGDLS and CDR2 is YYNGEE in the germline V gene. This CDR3 has 16 residues. This sample is part of a study of patients and donors after allogeneic stem cell transplantation. TCRdb re-called the RT-PCR reads through MiXCR, storing one row per CDR3 protein. The sample contains under 95,000 distinct CDR3 sequences, roughly 4.9% of which appear only once. The gene calls are TRBV9 and TRBJ2-3; 8 bases are a match to TRBD2. The TCR comes from a human donor who was either an allogeneic HSCT recipient or a stem cell or donor lymphocyte infusion donor (not recorded which). It is not recorded whose cells these are; they may come from a transplant donor. The material sequenced was blood, either unsorted or a sorted T cell fraction (not recorded which). The CDR3 reads CASTPTGGVGTDTQYF. DNA for the CDR3: TGTGCCAGCACCCCAACGGGAGGGGTCGGGACAGATACGCAGTATTTT.